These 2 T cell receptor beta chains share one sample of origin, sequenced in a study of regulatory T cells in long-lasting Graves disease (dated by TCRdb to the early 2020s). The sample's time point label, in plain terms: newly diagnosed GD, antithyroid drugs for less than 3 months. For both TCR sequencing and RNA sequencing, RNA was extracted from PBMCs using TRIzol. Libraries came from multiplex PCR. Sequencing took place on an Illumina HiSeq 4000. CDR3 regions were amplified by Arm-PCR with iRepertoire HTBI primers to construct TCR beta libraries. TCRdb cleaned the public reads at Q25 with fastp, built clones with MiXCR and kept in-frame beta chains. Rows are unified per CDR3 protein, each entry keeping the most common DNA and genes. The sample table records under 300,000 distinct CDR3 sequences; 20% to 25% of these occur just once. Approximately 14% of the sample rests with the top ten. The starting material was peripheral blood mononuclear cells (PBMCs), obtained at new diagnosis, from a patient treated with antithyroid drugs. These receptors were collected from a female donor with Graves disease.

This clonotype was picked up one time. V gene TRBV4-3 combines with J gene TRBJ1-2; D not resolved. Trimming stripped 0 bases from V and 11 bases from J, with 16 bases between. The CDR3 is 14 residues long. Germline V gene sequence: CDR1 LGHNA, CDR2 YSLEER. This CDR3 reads CASSQDLAGGGYTF. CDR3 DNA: TGCGCCAGCAGCCAAGATCTAGCGGGAGGCGGTTACACCTTC.

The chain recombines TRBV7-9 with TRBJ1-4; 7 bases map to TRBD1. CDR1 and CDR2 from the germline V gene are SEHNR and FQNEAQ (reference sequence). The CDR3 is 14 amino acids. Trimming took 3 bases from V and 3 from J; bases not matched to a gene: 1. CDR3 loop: CASSLGTANEKLFF. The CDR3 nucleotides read TGTGCCAGCAGCTTGGGGACAGCTAATGAAAAACTGTTTTTT.